This T cell receptor (beta chain) was captured in a study of shared clonotypes between healthy human individuals. In the case of this clone: Its antigen remains unknown.

Every donor was a Caucasian adult from Nashville, Tennessee. Study-wide results and limits: Rarefaction revealed incomplete sorted-subset sequencing despite large depth.

Researchers ran the assay at a deep level. Sorted subsets were amplified in replicate PCRs using around 0.2 ug DNA, 32,000 or so T cell genomes. Assay: immunoSEQ multiplex PCR; the TCRdb copy retains only in-frame clones and omits some. Of more than 1,200,000 clones in the sample, approximately 98.5% were seen once. This CDR3 contains 17 residues. V gave up 1 base and J gave up 2 bases, with 14 bases separating them. Per germline, CDR1 LGHNA and CDR2 YNFKEQ. The TCR comes from a young man in good health. The chain links TRBV4-2 to TRBJ2-2, with D tentatively TRBD2 (5 bases). Source material: naive CD4+ T cells sorted from blood. As for subset: CD45RA+ positively selected. CDR3 nucleotide sequence: TGTGCCAGCAGCCAAGTTGGGAGAGGTGCTAACACCGGGGAGCTGTTTTTT. It translates to CASSQVGRGANTGELFF.